Listed below are T cell receptor beta chains from one sample, sequenced in a study of OX40 agonist ivuxolimab in advanced cancers. Method: immunoSEQ multiplex PCR; TCRdb's copy keeps in-frame clones and lacks some. This sample has 35,000 to 40,000 clones, with around 86% found just once. The sample consisted of CD4+ or CD8+ T cells sorted from blood, taken in a trial of the OX40 agonist ivuxolimab. The receptors stem from an adult with an advanced solid tumor such as melanoma, head and neck, liver or kidney cancer. CDR3s leave out the opening cysteine and the closing phenylalanine or tryptophan. Each record gives: V gene, J gene, CDR3 protein.

TRBV9	TRBJ2-3	ASSPAGSLRGTDTQY
TRBV10-2	TRBJ2-3	ASRTSLGTDTQY
TRBV2	TRBJ1-1	ASSSGQGGTEAF
TRBV27	TRBJ1-1	ASSAGQGYGEAF
TRBV5-4	TRBJ2-5	ASSDRPGTSLQETQY
TRBV12-5	TRBJ2-3	ASGLPPPPDRGPDTQY
TRBV19	TRBJ2-7	ASSLGLAGGSSYEQY
TRBV21-1	TRBJ1-5	ASSTLLAQH
TRBV2	TRBJ1-2	ASRLEGGYT
TRBV29-1	TRBJ2-5	SVTLQGGETQY
TRBV5-1	TRBJ1-1	ASSEGGGNTEAF
TRBV2	TRBJ1-2	ASREESVIYGYT
TRBV4-2	TRBJ1-3	ASSQDVLSETIY
TRBV7-9	TRBJ1-2	ASSLGQNYGYT
TRBV7-3	TRBJ2-2	ASSLTTGSNTGELF
TRBV6-5	TRBJ1-5	ASSYSGANQPQH